The 28 T cell receptor delta chains in this list originate from one sample, sequenced in a study of gamma-delta chains in newborns, infants, children. TCRdb redid the clone calls on the reads with CATT. The data hold approximately 3,600 delta-chain clones, with about 0.63% observed a single time. Sample: blood. These receptors were taken from a child who was a newborn, infant or young child, either healthy, febrile or measles-vaccinated (not recorded which).

In this sample, this clone turned up a few times. TCRdb shows a much larger clone's protein in place of this DNA's translation, and the two differ at residue 7, likely through a read error; the protein shown is translated from the DNA. This chain links TRDV2 with TRDJ2; 8 bases fit TRDD3. The CDR3 totals 17 residues. Looked up from germline, CDR1 is GEAIGNYY and CDR2 is EKD. The J segment lost 0 bases and the V segment lost 0 bases, leaving 5 bases of the junction unmatched. In nucleotides, the CDR3 is TGTGCCTGTGACACCGTACCGGGGGATACTTTGACAGCACAACTCTTCTTT. Translated: CACDTVPGDTLTAQLFF.

This clone was detected only a few times. For this DNA, TCRdb reports the protein of a much larger clone, which diverges at residue 8, most likely from a read error; the protein presented here is translated directly from the DNA. The chain carries TRDV2 and TRDJ3, with a weak D call TRDD3 (6 bases). Trimming left V 2 bases short and J 1 base short, with 17 bases between. CDR1 is GEAIGNYY and CDR2 is EKD in the germline V gene. CDR3 length equals 19 residues. CDR3 coding DNA: TGTGCCTGTGACATTATGGGGGGTACGAGATCCTGGGACACCCGACAGATGTTTTTC. This gives the protein CACDIMGGTRSWDTRQMFF.

This clone ranks as medium-sized. An end of the junction differs from the germline gene, which may be a read error. This sample includes further DNA sequences coding for the same CDR3. The chain links TRDV2 to TRDJ1; 9 positions agree with TRDD3. This CDR3 comprises 14 residues. Germline CDR1 reads GEAIGNYY; CDR2 reads EKD. CDR3 DNA sequence: TGTGCCTGCGACACCGGGGGATACTCGGGTAAACTCATCTTT. It is translated as CACDTGGYSGKLIF.

In the case of this clone: The protein given by TCRdb reflects a much larger clone and differs at residue 5 from this DNA's translation, likely from a read error; the protein shown is the DNA's translation. The chain couples TRDV2 to TRDJ3; 10 bases agree with TRDD3. Losses at the gene ends were 2 bases for V and 0 bases for J; bases not matched to a gene: 6. The length of the CDR3 is 19 residues. Per the germline V gene, CDR1 is GEAIGNYY and CDR2 is EKD. The CDR3 nucleotides read TGTGCCTGTGACATGCTGGGGGATAAAAGCTCCTGGGACACCCGACAGATGTTTTTC. Amino acids: CACDMLGDKSSWDTRQMFF.

In the case of this clone: The mismatch at residue 10 between this DNA's translation and the TCRdb protein of a much larger clone likely reflects a read error; the protein shown is translated from the DNA. This chain uses TRDV2 with TRDJ1; the match to TRDD3 covers 10 bases. The J gene, left out of TCRdb, was set here by checking the DNA against germline. This CDR3 is built from 14 residues. Germline V gene sequence: CDR1 GEAIGNYY, CDR2 EKD. With V trimmed by 3 bases and J by 8 bases, 8 bases remained unmatched. The CDR3 region has the DNA TGTGCCTGTGACGATGTACTGGGGGATCGCAAACTCATCTTT. Translation: CACDDVLGDRKLIF.

About this clone itself: It differs at one base from a far larger clone, so likely a read error. The same CDR3 arises from other DNA sequences in this sample as well. J is TRDJ3 and V is TRDV2; TRDD3 agrees at 7 bases. The CDR3 is 18 amino acids. Germline V lookup: CDR1 GEAIGNYY, CDR2 EKD. In DNA form, the CDR3 reads TGTGCCTGTGATGTACTGGGGATGCTCTCCTGGGACACCCGGCAGATGTTTTTC. It encodes CACDVLGMLSWDTRQMFF.

Concerning this clone: A read error is likely here: a far larger clone is one base away. Different DNA sequences within this sample yield the same CDR3. V usage is TRDV2 and J usage is TRDJ3, with D possibly matching TRDD3 (5 bases). Looked up from germline, CDR1 is GEAIGNYY and CDR2 is EKD. This CDR3 is 18 amino acids long. The CDR3 loop is CACDTGYVSSWDTRQMFF. CDR3 DNA sequence: TGTGCCTGTGACACCGGGTACGTGAGCTCCTGGGACACCCGACAAATGTTTTTC.

This clone turned up a few times. With a far larger clone one base away, a read error is the likely cause. Other DNA sequences within the sample encode an identical CDR3. The chain is built from TRDV2 and TRDJ1; 10 bases match TRDD3. This CDR3 comprises 15 residues. CDR1 and CDR2 from the germline V gene are GEAIGNYY and EKD. DNA of the CDR3: TGTGCCTGTCACGCTCTTGGGGGATACACCGATAAGCTCATCTTT. This codes for CACHALGGYTDKLIF.

This clone turned up a few times. This may stem from a read error, because a much larger clone lies one nucleotide away. The sample carries other DNA sequences with the same CDR3. V is TRDV2 and J is TRDJ3, with D maybe TRDD3 (6 bases). CDR3 length: 17 residues. From germline, CDR1 is GEAIGNYY and CDR2 EKD. The CDR3 region is CACDTVLGSWDTRQMFF. The DNA of the CDR3 is TGTGCCTGTGACACCGTACTGGGTTCCTGGGACACCCGGCAGATGTTTTTC.

In its sample, this clone was seen a few times. TCRdb assigns this DNA the protein of a much larger clone, which departs from its translation at residue 8; this likely reflects a read error, and the protein shown comes from translating the DNA. V and J are TRDV2 and TRDJ1, with D tentatively TRDD3 (6 bases). Trimming shortened V by 1 base and J by 0 bases, and 14 bases separated the two germline ends. The CDR3 covers 16 residues. The germline gives CDR1 GEAIGNYY, CDR2 EKD. CDR3 protein: CACDTMGATYTDKLIF. In DNA, the CDR3 is TGTGCCTGTGACACAATGGGGGCTACGTACACCGATAAACTCATCTTT.

Concerning this clone itself: The protein held in TCRdb is that of a much larger clone and does not match this DNA's translation at residue 8, likely because of a read error; the protein shown is translated from the DNA. This rearrangement joins TRDV2 to TRDJ3, with unresolved D. In germline, CDR1 is GEAIGNYY, CDR2 EKD. This CDR3 spans 13 amino acids. CDR3 residues: CACDTWDSRQMFF. CDR3 nucleotide sequence: TGTGCCTGTGACACCTGGGACTCCCGACAGATGTTTTTC.

This clone is medium-sized within its sample. This chain joins TRDV1 and TRDJ1; possibly TRDD2 for D (9 bases). The V end was cut by 4 bases, the J end by 0 bases, with 27 bases between. CDR1 is TSWWSYY, CDR2 QGS, per germline. CDR3 size: 20 residues. The CDR3 DNA sequence: TGTGCTCTTGGGGTAACCTTCCTACATCACTGGGGGGCCTACACCGATAAACTCATCTTT. Its translation is CALGVTFLHHWGAYTDKLIF.

Points on this clone: This may be a read error: a much more frequent sequence differs by one nucleotide. The CDR3 region is CARDTGWGIQVTWDTRQMFF. CDR3 sequence (DNA): TGTGCCCGTGACACCGGCTGGGGGATACAGGTTACCTGGGACACCCGACAGATGTTTTTC. The chain joins TRDV2 to TRDJ3; 11 positions agree with TRDD3. The CDR3 spans 20 residues. From germline, CDR1 is GEAIGNYY and CDR2 EKD.

This clone came up a few times. With only one base between it and a far larger clone, this is likely a read error. Other DNA variants within this sample encode the same CDR3. The chain couples TRDV2 to TRDJ2, with D maybe TRDD3 (6 bases). Trimming stripped 3 bases from V and 5 bases from J, with 12 bases between. This CDR3 has 14 residues. Germline lookup yields CDR1 GEAIGNYY and CDR2 EKD. CDR3 region: CACDVLGDTAQLFF. CDR3 nucleotides: TGTGCCTGTGACGTACTAGGGGATACAGCACAACTCTTCTTT.

This clone has a handful of counts. The protein that TCRdb holds for this DNA derives from a much larger clone and differs from the translated DNA at residue 4, which likely indicates a read error; the protein shown here is translated from the DNA. CDR3 nucleotides: TGTGCCTGTGTCACCTGGGGGACTTTGACAGCACAACTCTTCTTT. Its translation: CACVTWGTLTAQLFF. The chain employs TRDV2 and TRDJ2; 8 bases line up with TRDD3. Germline V CDR1 and CDR2: GEAIGNYY, EKD. The CDR3 consists of 15 residues.

This clone has just a few counts. A single base is all that separates this from a far larger clone, so a read error is likely. The sample carries other DNA sequences with the same CDR3. CDR3 loop: CACDTGGYSSWDTRQMFF. CDR3 nucleotides: TGTGCCTGCGACACTGGGGGATACAGCTCCTGGGACACCCGACAGATGTTTTTC. The V call is TRDV2, the J call TRDJ3; 12 nucleotides align to TRDD3. The germline V gene encodes CDR1 GEAIGNYY and CDR2 EKD. The CDR3 is 18 residues long.

A remark on this clone: The protein recorded in TCRdb matches a much larger clone and deviates from this DNA's translation at residue 7, suggesting a read error; the protein here is obtained by translating the DNA. CDR3 bases: TGTGCCTGTGACACCGTAGTGGGGGATACGATTGCTTTGACAGCACAACTCTTCTTT. It is translated as CACDTVVGDTIALTAQLFF. The genes are TRDV2 and TRDJ2, with TRDD3 identical over 11 bases. The junction had 8 bases not matched to a gene; V was cut back by 0 bases and J by 0 bases. Per the germline V gene, CDR1 is GEAIGNYY and CDR2 is EKD. The CDR3 totals 19 residues.

A note on this clone: The protein held in TCRdb is that of a much larger clone and does not match this DNA's translation at residue 15, likely because of a read error; the protein shown is translated from the DNA. This CDR3 is also generated by other DNA sequences in the sample. CDR3 bases: TGTGCCTGTGACACCGTGTGGGATACCTGGGACACCCGACAGACGTTTTTC. This encodes CACDTVWDTWDTRQTFF. V and J are TRDV2 and TRDJ3, with TRDD3 matching over 7 bases. There are 17 residues in the CDR3. Germline loops: CDR1 GEAIGNYY, CDR2 EKD.

Of note for this clone: This clone may be a read error of a much larger clone one base away. Other DNA variants within this sample encode the same CDR3. The J gene is TRDJ1, the V gene TRDV1; 12 nucleotides agree with TRDD3. After removal of 6 bases from V and 4 bases from J, the junction contained 6 bases not matched to a gene. From germline, CDR1 is TSWWSYY and CDR2 QGS. This CDR3 has 15 amino acids. The CDR3 reads CALGDWGILGDKLIF. Written as DNA, the CDR3 is TGTGCTCTTGGAGACTGGGGGATACTGGGCGATAAACTCATCTTT.

This clone has just a few counts. This chain uses TRDV2 with TRDJ3; D is possibly TRDD3 (5 bases). Germline matching of the DNA provided the J gene here, since TCRdb leaves it blank. This CDR3 comprises 17 residues. Germline CDR1 reads GEAIGNYY; CDR2 reads EKD. V was pared by 0 bases and J by 1 base, with 9 bases between. The CDR3 nucleotides read TGTGCCTGTGACACCGTCGGGGGTTCCTGGGACACCCGACAGATGTTTTTC. As protein: CACDTVGGSWDTRQMFF.

This clone was seen ten or more times. A far larger clone is only one base removed, so a read error is likely. The same CDR3 can be traced to other DNA sequences in this sample. This chain joins TRDV2 and TRDJ3, with 10 nucleotides matching TRDD3. Trimming cost V 0 bases and J 2 bases; bases outside gene matches: 3. Per the germline V gene, CDR1 is GEAIGNYY and CDR2 is EKD. CDR3 length: 18 residues. The CDR3 protein is CACDTVLGDTWDTRQMFF. The CDR3 nucleotides read TGTGCCTGTGACACCGTGCTGGGGGATACCTGGGACACCCGACAGATGTTTTTC.

To note about this clone: The protein recorded in TCRdb matches a much larger clone and deviates from this DNA's translation at residue 11, suggesting a read error; the protein here is obtained by translating the DNA. V gene TRAV29/DV5 combines with J gene TRDJ2, with 8 bases that match TRDD3. The V and J ends lost 5 bases and 4 bases, in that order; junction bases with no gene match: 16. The V gene's germline CDR1 is NSMFDY and CDR2 ISSIKDK. This CDR3 has 17 residues. CDR3 protein: CAAQLLGANCSTAQLFF. The CDR3 DNA follows: TGTGCAGCGCAACTACTGGGGGCCAACTGTTCGACAGCACAACTCTTCTTT.

In this sample, this clone turned up a few times. A far larger clone is one base from this, pointing to a likely read error. Other DNA sequences in this sample translate to the same CDR3. The genes are TRDV2 and TRDJ3; maybe TRDD3 (5 bases). From germline, CDR1 is GEAIGNYY and CDR2 EKD. Trimming removed 5 bases from V and 0 bases from J, with 7 bases in between. This CDR3 has 15 amino acids. The CDR3: CACGGYSWDTRQMFF. CDR3 DNA: TGTGCCTGTGGAGGATACTCCTGGGACACCCGACAGATGTTTTTC.

This clone was counted between two and nine times. Given a much more abundant clone one base away, this may be a read error. The same CDR3 is also encoded by other DNA sequences in this sample. The chain is built from TRDV2 and TRDJ2, with TRDD3 matching 10 bases. This CDR3 is 17 amino acids long. The trim removed 0 bases at V and 2 bases at J, leaving 5 bases unmatched. Looked up from germline, CDR1 is GEAIGNYY and CDR2 is EKD. The CDR3 DNA is TGTGCCTGTGACACCCTGGGGGATAGAGCCTTGACAGCACAACTCTTCTTT. It translates to CACDTLGDRALTAQLFF.

As to this clone: This DNA's translation and the protein TCRdb lists, from a much larger clone, do not match at residue 5, likely due to a read error; the protein shown is translated from the DNA. The CDR3 nucleotides read TGTGCCTTTAGGCCCGACTGGGGGAGCTCCTGGGACACCCGACAGATGTTTTTC. It codes for CAFRPDWGSSWDTRQMFF. The V gene is TRDV3, the J gene TRDJ3, with 9 positions matching TRDD3. CDR1 is TVYSNPD, CDR2 GDNSRS, per germline (reference sequence). V lost 0 bases to trimming and J lost 0 bases; unmatched junction nucleotides: 6. The CDR3 is made up of 18 amino acids.

On this clone itself: A far larger clone is one nucleotide away, so this likely arose from a read error. Other DNA sequences in this specimen translate into the identical CDR3. The gene calls are TRDV2 and TRDJ3, with unresolved D. Germline assignment: CDR1 GEAIGNYY and CDR2 EKD. The length of the CDR3 is 17 residues. Trimming shortened V by 0 bases and J by 0 bases, and 8 bases separated the two germline ends. The CDR3 protein is CACDTAGSSWDTRQMFF. The CDR3 DNA is TGTGCCTGTGACACCGCTGGTAGCTCCTGGGACACCCGACAGATGTTTTTC.

Comments on this clone: A far larger clone is off by one base, so a read error is likely. The sample has other DNA sequences that encode this CDR3 too. This chain links TRDV2 with TRDJ3, with unresolved D. Germline CDR1 and CDR2: GEAIGNYY and EKD. Deletions cut 2 bases from V and 4 bases from J, with 17 bases between. This CDR3 is 18 amino acids long. In DNA, the CDR3 is TGTGCCTGTGACAAGATGGCTTATGTCTCTTGGGACACCCGACAGATGTTTTTC. Translation: CACDKMAYVSWDTRQMFF.

This clone was observed a few times. With only one base between it and a far larger clone, this is likely a read error. The rearrangement joins TRDV2 to TRDJ3, with D perhaps TRDD3 (5 bases). Trimming shortened V by 0 bases and J by 0 bases, and 20 bases separated the two germline ends. The CDR3 length is 21 residues. In germline, CDR1 is GEAIGNYY, CDR2 EKD. CDR3 bases: TGTGCCTGTGACACCATGTCGGAGGGATGCGCTAGCTCCTGGGACACCCGACAGATGTTTTTC. Amino acid sequence: CACDTMSEGCASSWDTRQMFF.